The 5 T cell receptor beta chains presented below share a single source sample, sequenced in a study of identical twins. From the 5' RACE reads, TCRdb called clonotypes with MiXCR, one entry per CDR3 protein. The data contain approximately 700,000 distinct CDR3 sequences, 15% to 20% of them singletons. Another study also made use of these data, one on T cells expressing NK-cell markers.

The material sequenced was PBMCs. These TCRs come from a woman younger than 30 in good health.

The chain employs TRBV20-1 and TRBJ2-5; a weak D match, TRBD2 (5 bases). Trimming shortened V by 2 bases and J by 5 bases, and 9 bases separated the two germline ends. The CDR3 is 12 amino acids. CDR1 DFQATT and CDR2 SNEGSKA come from the germline V gene (reference sequence). CDR3: CSARPPGETQYF. The CDR3 DNA is TGCAGTGCTAGACCCCCGGGGGAGACCCAGTACTTC.

The chain has TRBV12-3 or TRBV12-4 and TRBJ2-1; 10 bases fit TRBD2. The CDR3 extends over 15 amino acids. The junction had 8 bases not matched to a gene; V was cut back by 5 bases and J by 7 bases. The CDR3 here is CASSVLAGGINEQFF. CDR3 nucleotide sequence: TGTGCCAGCAGTGTTTTAGCGGGAGGTATTAATGAGCAGTTCTTC.

The V gene is TRBV6-1, the J gene TRBJ1-1, with D perhaps matching TRBD1 (5 bases). The CDR3 has 15 amino acids. Trimming took 8 bases from V and 1 from J, leaving 17 bases between them. Germline lookup yields CDR1 MNHNS and CDR2 SASEGT. CDR3 nucleotides: TGTGCCAGCCTCGCGTGGGGGAGAAGGAACACTGAAGCTTTCTTT. This sequence encodes CASLAWGRRNTEAFF.

This clonotype was seen a few times. The J gene is TRBJ2-1, the V gene TRBV24-1; 10 nucleotides line up with TRBD2. The germline gives CDR1 KGHDR, CDR2 SFDVKD. J was trimmed by 0 bases and V by 7 bases; bases with no gene match: 5. The CDR3 totals 16 residues. The CDR3 sequence is CATSLSGGASYNEQFF. The DNA of the CDR3 is TGTGCCACCAGCCTAAGCGGGGGGGCCTCCTACAATGAGCAGTTCTTC.

This clonotype was counted between two and nine times. The chain recombines TRBV20-1 with TRBJ1-2; TRBD1 aligns across 10 bases. With 6 bases clipped from V and 3 bases from J, the junction kept 4 bases outside the gene matches. Germline V gives CDR1 DFQATT, CDR2 SNEGSKA (reference sequence). The CDR3 is made up of 13 amino acids. The CDR3 loop reads CSAWDRGDYGYTF. As DNA, the CDR3 is TGCAGTGCGTGGGACAGGGGTGACTATGGCTACACCTTC.